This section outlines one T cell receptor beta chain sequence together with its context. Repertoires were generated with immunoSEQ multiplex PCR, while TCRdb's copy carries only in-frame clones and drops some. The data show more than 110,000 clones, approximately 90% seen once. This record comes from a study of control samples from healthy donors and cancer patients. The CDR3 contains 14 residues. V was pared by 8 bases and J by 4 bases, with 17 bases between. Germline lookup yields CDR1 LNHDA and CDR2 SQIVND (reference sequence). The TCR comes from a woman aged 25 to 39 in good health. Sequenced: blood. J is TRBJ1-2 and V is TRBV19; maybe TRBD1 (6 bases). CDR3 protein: CASREGGTFYGYTF. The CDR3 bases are TGTGCCAGTCGGGAGGGGGGGACTTTCTATGGCTACACCTTC.